This TCR beta chain is from a study of Ad26.COV2.S vaccination and SARS-CoV-2 variants. Study in general: By the intramuscular route, Ad26.COV2.S was given once, or twice 56 days apart.

The protocol was immunoSEQ multiplex PCR, while the TCRdb copy is restricted to in-frame clones and leaves out a portion. The data hold some 320,000 clones, with around 83% observed a single time. The CDR3 sequence is 15 residues long. The ends lost 3 bases at V and 6 bases at J; junction bases unmatched: 6. Germline CDR1 reads LNHDA; CDR2 reads SQIVND (reference sequence). Treatment indicated: about 20 received Ad26.COV2.S at low or high dose, single or two shots; about 5 received placebo; per-sample allocation not given. Sample collection was performed on day 63 after the first vaccine or placebo injection. Adults aged 18-55 years in Boston included the donor. Ad26.COV2.S expressed prefusion-stabilized spike from the original Wuhan strain.

Specimen: peripheral blood, collected in a trial of Ad26.COV2.S vaccine versus placebo. V is TRBV19 and J is TRBJ1-5, with TRBD1 matching over 9 bases. The clonotype comes from a person aged 18 to 65 who received the Ad26.COV2.S COVID-19 vaccine or a placebo. The DNA of the CDR3 is TGTGCCAGTAGTATCGGGGGGGACAGGGTTCAGCCCCAGCATTTT. Encoded protein: CASSIGGDRVQPQHF.